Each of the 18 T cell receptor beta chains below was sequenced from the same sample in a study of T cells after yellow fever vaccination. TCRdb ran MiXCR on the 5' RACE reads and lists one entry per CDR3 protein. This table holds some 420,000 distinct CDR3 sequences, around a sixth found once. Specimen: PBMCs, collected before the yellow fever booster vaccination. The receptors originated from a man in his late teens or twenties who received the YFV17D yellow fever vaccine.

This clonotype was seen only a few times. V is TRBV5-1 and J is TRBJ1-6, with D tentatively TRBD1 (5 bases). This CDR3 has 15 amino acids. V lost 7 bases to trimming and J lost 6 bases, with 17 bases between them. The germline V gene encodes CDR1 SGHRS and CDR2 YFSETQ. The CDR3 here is CASREAYRSNSPLHF. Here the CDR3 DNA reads TGCGCCAGCCGAGAGGCTTACAGGAGTAATTCACCCCTCCACTTT.

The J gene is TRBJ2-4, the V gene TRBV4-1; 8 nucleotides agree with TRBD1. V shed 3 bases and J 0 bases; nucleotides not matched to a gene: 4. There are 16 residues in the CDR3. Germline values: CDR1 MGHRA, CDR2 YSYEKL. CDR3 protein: CASSHPGQVAKNIQYF. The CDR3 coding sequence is TGCGCCAGCAGCCACCCGGGACAGGTAGCCAAAAACATTCAGTACTTC.

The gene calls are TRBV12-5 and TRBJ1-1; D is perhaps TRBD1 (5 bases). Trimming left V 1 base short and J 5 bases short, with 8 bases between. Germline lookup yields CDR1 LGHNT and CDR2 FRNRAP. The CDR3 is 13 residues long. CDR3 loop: CASGLAEGTEAFF. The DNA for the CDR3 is TGTGCTAGTGGTTTGGCGGAGGGGACTGAAGCTTTCTTT.

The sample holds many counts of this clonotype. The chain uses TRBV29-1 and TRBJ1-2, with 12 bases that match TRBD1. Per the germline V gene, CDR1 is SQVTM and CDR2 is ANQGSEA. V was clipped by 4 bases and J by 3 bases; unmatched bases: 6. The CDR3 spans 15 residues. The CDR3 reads CSVVLGDRGHYGYTF. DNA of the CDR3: TGCAGCGTTGTCCTCGGGGACAGGGGGCACTATGGCTACACCTTC.

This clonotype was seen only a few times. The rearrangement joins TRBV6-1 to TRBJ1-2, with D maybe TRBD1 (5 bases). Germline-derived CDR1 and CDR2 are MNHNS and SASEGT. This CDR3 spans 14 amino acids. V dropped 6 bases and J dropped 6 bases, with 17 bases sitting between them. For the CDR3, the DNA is TGTGCCAGCAGCACTCAGGGAGTTGGGAATGGCTACACCTTC. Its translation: CASSTQGVGNGYTF.

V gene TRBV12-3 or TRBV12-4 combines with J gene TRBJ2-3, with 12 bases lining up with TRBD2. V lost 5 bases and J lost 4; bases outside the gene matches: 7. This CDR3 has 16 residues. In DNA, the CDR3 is TGTGCCAGCAGTCCGCATCTAGCGGGGGGGCCAGATACGCAGTATTTT. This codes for CASSPHLAGGPDTQYF.

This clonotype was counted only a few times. Written as DNA, the CDR3 is TGTGCCAGCAGCCTGTCCGGGACAGAGCAGTTCTTC. Its protein is CASSLSGTEQFF. V is TRBV5-4 and J is TRBJ2-1; D may be TRBD1 (6 bases). V shed 4 bases and J shed 10 bases, with 12 bases lying between them. The CDR3 is 12 residues long. CDR1 and CDR2 (germline): SGHNT, YYREEE (reference sequence).

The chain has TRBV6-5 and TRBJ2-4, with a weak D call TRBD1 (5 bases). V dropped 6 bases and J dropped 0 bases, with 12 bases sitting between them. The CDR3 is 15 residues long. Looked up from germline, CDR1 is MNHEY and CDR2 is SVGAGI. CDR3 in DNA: TGTGCCAGCAGGCAGACAGCTTTAGCCAAAAACATTCAGTACTTC. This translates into CASRQTALAKNIQYF.

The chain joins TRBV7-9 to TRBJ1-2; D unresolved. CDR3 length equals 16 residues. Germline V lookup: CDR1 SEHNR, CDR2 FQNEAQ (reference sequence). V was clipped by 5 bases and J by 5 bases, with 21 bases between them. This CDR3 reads CASSPGPPQEAYGYTF. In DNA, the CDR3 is TGTGCCAGCAGCCCCGGGCCACCCCAAGAGGCGTATGGCTACACCTTC.

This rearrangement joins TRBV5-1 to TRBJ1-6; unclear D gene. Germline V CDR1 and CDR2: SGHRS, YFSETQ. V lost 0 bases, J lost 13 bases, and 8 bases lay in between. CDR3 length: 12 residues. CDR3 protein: CASSLGDPPLHF. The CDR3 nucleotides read TGCGCCAGCAGCTTGGGCGACCCCCCCCTCCACTTT.

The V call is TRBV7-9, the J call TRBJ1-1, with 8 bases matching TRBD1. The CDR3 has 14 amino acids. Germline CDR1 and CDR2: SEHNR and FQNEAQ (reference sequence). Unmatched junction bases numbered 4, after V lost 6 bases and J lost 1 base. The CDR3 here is CASRTQGENTEAFF. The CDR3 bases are TGTGCCAGCAGAACACAGGGGGAGAACACTGAAGCTTTCTTT.

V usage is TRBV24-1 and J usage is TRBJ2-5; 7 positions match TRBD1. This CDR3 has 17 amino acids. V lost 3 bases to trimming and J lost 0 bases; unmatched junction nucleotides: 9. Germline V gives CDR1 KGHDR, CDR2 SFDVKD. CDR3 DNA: TGTGCCACCAGTGATAAAGGGGGCCGGAACAACCAAGAGACCCAGTACTTC. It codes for CATSDKGGRNNQETQYF.

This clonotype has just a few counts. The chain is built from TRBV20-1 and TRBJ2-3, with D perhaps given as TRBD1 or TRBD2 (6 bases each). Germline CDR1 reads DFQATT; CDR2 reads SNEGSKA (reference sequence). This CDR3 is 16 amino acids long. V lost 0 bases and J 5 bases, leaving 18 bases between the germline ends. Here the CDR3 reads CSARDPRLGGGDTQYF. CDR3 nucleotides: TGCAGTGCTAGAGATCCACGTTTGGGGGGCGGAGATACGCAGTATTTT.

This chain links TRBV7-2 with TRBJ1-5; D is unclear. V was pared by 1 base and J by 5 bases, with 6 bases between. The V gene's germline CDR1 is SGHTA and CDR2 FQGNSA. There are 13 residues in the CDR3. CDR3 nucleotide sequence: TGTGCCAGCAGCTTAGTTGATGATCAGCCCCAGCATTTT. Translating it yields CASSLVDDQPQHF.

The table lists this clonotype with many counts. CDR3 sequence reads: CASRPGTSRYNEQFF. In nucleotides, the CDR3 is TGTGCCAGCAGACCCGGGACTAGCCGCTACAATGAGCAGTTCTTC. The gene calls are TRBV7-2 and TRBJ2-1; 9 bases match TRBD2. The V gene's germline CDR1 is SGHTA and CDR2 FQGNSA. V lost 6 bases and J lost 3; bases outside the gene matches: 6. CDR3 size: 15 residues. The full variable domain, in which reference TRBV7-2 and TRBJ2-1 provide the parts outside the CDR3, is GAGVSQSPSNKVTEKGKDVELRCDPISGHTALYWYRQSLGQGLEFLIYFQGNSAPDKSGLPSDRFSAERTGGSVSTLTIQRTQQEDSAVYLCASRPGTSRYNEQFFGPGTRLTVL.

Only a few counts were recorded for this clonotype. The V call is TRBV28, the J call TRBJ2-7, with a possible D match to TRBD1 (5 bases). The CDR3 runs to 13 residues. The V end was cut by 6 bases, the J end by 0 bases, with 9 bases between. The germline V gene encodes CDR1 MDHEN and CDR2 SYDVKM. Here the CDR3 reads CASRKTDSYEQYV. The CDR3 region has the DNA TGTGCCAGCAGGAAGACAGACTCCTACGAGCAGTACGTC.

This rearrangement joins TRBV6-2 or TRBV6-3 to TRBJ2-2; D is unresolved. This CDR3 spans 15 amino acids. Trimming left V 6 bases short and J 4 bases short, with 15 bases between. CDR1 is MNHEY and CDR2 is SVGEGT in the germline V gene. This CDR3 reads CASRGLPFFTGELFF. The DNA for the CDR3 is TGTGCCAGCAGGGGTCTCCCGTTTTTCACCGGGGAGCTGTTTTTT.

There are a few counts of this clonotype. The CDR3 loop reads CASSLDGGPQPQHF. The CDR3 bases are TGTGCCAGCAGCTTAGATGGGGGGCCTCAGCCCCAGCATTTT. The gene calls are TRBV11-2 and TRBJ1-5; TRBD1 is a possible D gene (6 bases). With 0 bases removed from V and 6 bases from J, the gap between germline ends came to 9 bases. The CDR3 covers 14 residues. The germline gives CDR1 SGHAT, CDR2 FQNNGV.